This entry lists 15 T cell receptor beta chains sequenced from one sample in a study of PD-1 blockade in classical Hodgkin lymphoma. This table comes from immunoSEQ multiplex PCR, and its TCRdb copy is limited to in-frame clones, with some not included. The sample has 80,000 to 95,000 clones, 83% seen once. Described time point: cycle 4 day 1 (C4D1), after less than 7 weeks of nivolumab. After autologous stem cell transplantation all patients relapsed, and prior brentuximab vedotin exposure differed between cohorts. This specimen consisted of peripheral blood mononuclear cells (PBMCs), obtained before the fourth cycle of nivolumab. These TCRs come from a human donor with classical Hodgkin lymphoma.

The gene calls are TRBV29-1 and TRBJ2-2; a possible D gene is TRBD2 (6 bases). Germline CDR1 and CDR2: SQVTM and ANQGSEA. This CDR3 region has 16 residues. V lost 7 bases to trimming and J lost 2 bases, with 20 bases between them. This CDR3 reads CSAYVGGGLNTGELFF. CDR3 in DNA: TGCAGCGCATATGTTGGGGGAGGACTAAACACCGGGGAGCTGTTTTTT.

This rearrangement joins TRBV10-1 to TRBJ2-3, with D tentatively TRBD2 (6 bases). V was cut by 4 bases and J by 9 bases, with 14 bases left in between. The CDR3 contains 13 residues. Germline CDR1 is WNHNN and CDR2 is SYGVQD (reference sequence). CDR3 in amino acids: CASSVGLEGTQYF. The CDR3, as DNA: TGCGCCAGCAGTGTCGGACTGGAGGGAACGCAGTATTTT.

The V and J genes are TRBV6-1 and TRBJ2-1; 9 nucleotides line up with TRBD2. Trimming at V came to 6 bases and at J to 5 bases, leaving 8 bases not matched to a gene. CDR1 is MNHNS, CDR2 SASEGT, per germline. The CDR3 runs 15 residues. In nucleotides, the CDR3 is TGTGCCAGCAGCGTAACTAGCGGGTTACACAATGAGCAGTTCTTC. Encoded protein: CASSVTSGLHNEQFF.

V usage is TRBV30 and J usage is TRBJ2-3; D possibly corresponds to TRBD2 (5 bases). The germline V gene encodes CDR1 GTSNPN and CDR2 SVGIG (reference sequence). This CDR3 region has 15 residues. V was trimmed by 3 bases and J by 4 bases, leaving 17 bases between them. The DNA for the CDR3 is TGTGCCTGGAGCATCACTAGTGGGTTGTCAGATACGCAGTATTTT. It translates to CAWSITSGLSDTQYF.

The chain uses TRBV19 and TRBJ2-1; TRBD2 matches 15 bases. With 6 bases clipped from V and 5 bases from J, the junction kept 2 bases outside the gene matches. The CDR3 spans 15 residues. CDR1 is LNHDA and CDR2 is SQIVND in the germline V gene (reference sequence). CDR3 in amino acids: CASSGTSGRNNEQFF. The CDR3 nucleotides read TGTGCCAGTAGCGGGACTAGCGGGAGGAACAATGAGCAGTTCTTC.

The chain uses TRBV28 and TRBJ1-2, with D hard to call. From germline, CDR1 is MDHEN and CDR2 SYDVKM. The CDR3 spans 14 residues. The ends were cut back, 6 bases at V and 4 bases at J, with 15 bases in the middle. DNA of the CDR3: TGTGCCAGCAGCCTCGTACCGGGTGTCTATGGCTACACCTTC. Translating gives CASSLVPGVYGYTF.

The chain links TRBV6-1 to TRBJ2-2, with 7 bases identical to TRBD1. Germline assignment: CDR1 MNHNS and CDR2 SASEGT. Unmatched junction bases numbered 4, after V lost 2 bases and J lost 1 base. The CDR3 covers 16 residues. DNA of the CDR3: TGTGCCAGCAGTGAACAGACAGGGATGAACACCGGGGAGCTGTTTTTT. Translated, it gives CASSEQTGMNTGELFF.

The V gene is TRBV5-1, the J gene TRBJ2-2; maybe TRBD1 (5 bases). Germline CDR1 SGHRS, CDR2 YFSETQ. The CDR3 runs 14 residues. With 1 base removed from V and 1 base from J, the gap between germline ends came to 5 bases. CDR3 in DNA: TGCGCCAGCAGCTTGACAGGGAACACCGGGGAGCTGTTTTTT. It specifies CASSLTGNTGELFF.

A few counts support this clone. V gene TRBV18 combines with J gene TRBJ1-5; D might be TRBD1 (5 bases). Trimming took off 6 bases at V and 7 bases at J, with 16 bases between the two ends. This CDR3 comprises 14 residues. Per the germline V gene, CDR1 is KGHSH and CDR2 is LQKENI. CDR3 sequence: CASSGRNLGQPQHF. The CDR3 DNA is TGTGCCAGCTCGGGACGGAACCTGGGCCAGCCCCAGCATTTT.

The gene calls are TRBV5-5 and TRBJ2-7; 10 bases line up with TRBD1. The CDR3 runs to 15 residues. Per the germline V gene, CDR1 is SGHKS and CDR2 is YYEKEE (reference sequence). Trimming at V came to 3 bases and at J to 6 bases, leaving 9 bases not matched to a gene. CDR3 bases: TGTGCCAGCAGCTCTCATGGGACAGGGGTTGCCGAGCAGTACTTC. Residues: CASSSHGTGVAEQYF. Looking up the rest from reference TRBV5-5 and TRBJ2-7 gives the full variable domain: DAGVTQSPTHLIKTRGQQVTLRCSPISGHKSVSWYQQVLGQGPQFIFQYYEKEERGRGNFPDRFSARQFPNYSSELNVNALLLGDSALYLCASSSHGTGVAEQYFGPGTRLTVT.

J is TRBJ2-7 and V is TRBV14; 7 bases line up with TRBD1. This CDR3 has 16 residues. Looked up from germline, CDR1 is SGHDN and CDR2 is FVKESK. J was trimmed by 3 bases and V by 1 base; bases with no gene match: 9. CDR3 protein: CASSQGYRQGDYEQYF. The CDR3 DNA follows: TGTGCCAGCAGCCAAGGCTATAGGCAGGGGGACTACGAGCAGTACTTC.

The chain uses TRBV6-5 and TRBJ1-2; TRBD1 might be the D (5 bases). CDR1 is MNHEY, CDR2 SVGAGI, per germline. The ends were cut back, 2 bases at V and 0 bases at J, with 10 bases in the middle. CDR3 length equals 15 residues. The CDR3 region is CASSYQTAANYGYTF. The CDR3 coding sequence is TGTGCCAGCAGTTACCAGACAGCAGCTAACTATGGCTACACCTTC.

The chain has TRBV25-1 and TRBJ2-7, with TRBD2 matching 9 bases. J was trimmed by 6 bases and V by 1 base; bases with no gene match: 10. The CDR3 contains 16 residues. The germline gives CDR1 MGHDK, CDR2 SYGVNS. The chain's CDR3 is CASSELRNSGSIEQYF. The CDR3 bases are TGTGCCAGCAGTGAATTGAGAAATAGCGGGAGCATCGAGCAGTACTTC.

The rearrangement links TRBV29-1 to TRBJ2-7; 12 bases fit TRBD2. V dropped 6 bases and J dropped 5; count of bases not matched to a gene: 8. Per germline, CDR1 SQVTM and CDR2 ANQGSEA. The CDR3 runs 14 residues. The CDR3 sequence: CSVSPTSGSHEQYF. CDR3 sequence (DNA): TGCAGCGTCTCTCCGACTAGCGGGAGCCACGAGCAGTACTTC.

The chain joins TRBV28 to TRBJ2-5, with D possibly being TRBD2 (5 bases). Germline V gives CDR1 MDHEN, CDR2 SYDVKM. Trimming pared 4 bases from V and 4 bases from J, leaving 13 bases between. The length of the CDR3 is 14 residues. CDR3 coding DNA: TGTGCCAGCAGTTACCCGGGAAGGGTAGAGACCCAGTACTTC. It yields the protein CASSYPGRVETQYF. The entire variable domain, with the rest obtained from reference TRBV28 and TRBJ2-5, is as follows: DVKVTQSSRYLVKRTGEKVFLECVQDMDHENMFWYRQDPGLGLRLIYFSYDVKMKEKGDIPEGYSVSREKKERFSLILESASTNQTSMYLCASSYPGRVETQYFGPGTRLLVL.